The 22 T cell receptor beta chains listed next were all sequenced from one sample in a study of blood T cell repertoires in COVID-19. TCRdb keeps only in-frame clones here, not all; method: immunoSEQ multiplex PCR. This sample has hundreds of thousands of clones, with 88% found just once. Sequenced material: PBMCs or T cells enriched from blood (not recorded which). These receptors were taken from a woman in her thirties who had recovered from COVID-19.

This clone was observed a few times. CDR3 in amino acids: CASSTRQPNTEAFF. CDR3 nucleotides: TGTGCCAGCAGTACCAGACAGCCGAACACTGAAGCTTTCTTT. This rearrangement joins TRBV27 to TRBJ1-1; tentative D call: TRBD1 (5 bases). The CDR3 has 14 amino acids. Deletions cut 5 bases from V and 1 base from J, with 11 bases between. The germline V gene has CDR1 MNHEY and CDR2 SMNVEV (reference sequence).

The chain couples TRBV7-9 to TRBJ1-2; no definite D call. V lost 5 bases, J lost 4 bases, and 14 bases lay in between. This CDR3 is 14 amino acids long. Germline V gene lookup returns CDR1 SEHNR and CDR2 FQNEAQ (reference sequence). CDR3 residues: CASSLGSGPYGYTF. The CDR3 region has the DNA TGTGCCAGCAGCCTAGGTAGCGGACCCTATGGCTACACCTTC. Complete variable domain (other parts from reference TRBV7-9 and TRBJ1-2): DTGVSQNPRHKITKRGQNVTFRCDPISEHNRLYWYRQTLGQGPEFLTYFQNEAQLEKSRLLSDRFSAERPKGSFSTLEIQRTEQGDSAMYLCASSLGSGPYGYTFGSGTRLTVV.

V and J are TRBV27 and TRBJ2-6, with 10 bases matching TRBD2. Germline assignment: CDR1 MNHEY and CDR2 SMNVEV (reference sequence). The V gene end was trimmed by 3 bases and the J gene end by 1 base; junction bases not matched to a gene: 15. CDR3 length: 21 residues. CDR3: CASSFWIAGGSQGSGANVLTF. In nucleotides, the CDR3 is TGTGCCAGCAGTTTCTGGATAGCGGGAGGCTCTCAAGGGTCTGGGGCCAACGTCCTGACTTTC.

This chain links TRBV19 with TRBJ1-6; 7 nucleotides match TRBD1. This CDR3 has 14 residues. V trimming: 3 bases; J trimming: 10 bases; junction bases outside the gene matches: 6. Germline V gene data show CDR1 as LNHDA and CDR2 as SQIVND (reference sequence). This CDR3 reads CASSMAGGRSPLHF. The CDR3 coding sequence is TGTGCCAGTAGTATGGCAGGGGGAAGGTCACCCCTCCACTTT.

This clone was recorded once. The CDR3 protein is CASSRQGVHGYTF. DNA for the CDR3: TGTGCCAGCAGTCGACAGGGGGTTCATGGCTACACCTTC. The genes are TRBV12-3 or TRBV12-4 and TRBJ1-2; 9 nucleotides agree with TRBD1. This CDR3 has 13 residues. V was pared by 5 bases and J by 6 bases, with 4 bases of the junction left unmatched.

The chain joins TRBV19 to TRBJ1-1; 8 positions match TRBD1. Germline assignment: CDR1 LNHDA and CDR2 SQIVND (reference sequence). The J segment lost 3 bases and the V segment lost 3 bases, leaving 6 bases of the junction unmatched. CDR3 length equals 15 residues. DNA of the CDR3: TGTGCCAGTAGTATTAGGGACAGGCCTCACACTGAAGCTTTCTTT. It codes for CASSIRDRPHTEAFF.

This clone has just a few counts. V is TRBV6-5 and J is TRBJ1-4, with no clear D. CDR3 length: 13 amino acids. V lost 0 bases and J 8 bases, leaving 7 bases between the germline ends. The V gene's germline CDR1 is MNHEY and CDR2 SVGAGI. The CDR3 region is CASSYSNQEKLFF. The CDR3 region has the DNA TGTGCCAGCAGTTACTCGAATCAGGAAAAACTGTTTTTT.

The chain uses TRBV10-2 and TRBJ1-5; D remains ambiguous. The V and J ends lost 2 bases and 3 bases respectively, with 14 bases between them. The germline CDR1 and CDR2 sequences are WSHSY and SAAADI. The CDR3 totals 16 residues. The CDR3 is CASSELSRGFNQPQHF. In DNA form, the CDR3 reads TGCGCCAGCAGTGAGCTCAGCCGAGGATTCAATCAGCCCCAGCATTTT.

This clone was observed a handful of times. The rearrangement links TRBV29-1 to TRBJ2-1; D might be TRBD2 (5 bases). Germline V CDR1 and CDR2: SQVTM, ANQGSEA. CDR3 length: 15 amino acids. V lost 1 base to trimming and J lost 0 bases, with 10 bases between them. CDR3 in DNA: TGCAGCGTTGAAGGAGCGGTAAGCTCCTACAATGAGCAGTTCTTC. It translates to CSVEGAVSSYNEQFF.

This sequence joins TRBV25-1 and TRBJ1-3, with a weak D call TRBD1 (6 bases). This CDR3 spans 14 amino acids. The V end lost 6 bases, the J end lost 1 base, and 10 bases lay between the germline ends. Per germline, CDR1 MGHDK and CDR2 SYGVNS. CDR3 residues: CASSEQGSGNTIYF. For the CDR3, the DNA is TGTGCCAGCAGCGAACAGGGATCTGGAAACACCATATATTTT.

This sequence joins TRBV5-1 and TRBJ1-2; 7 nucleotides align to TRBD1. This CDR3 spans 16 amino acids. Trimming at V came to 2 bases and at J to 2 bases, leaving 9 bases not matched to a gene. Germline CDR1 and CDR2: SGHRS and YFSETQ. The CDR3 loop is CASSFLTGEGNYGYTF. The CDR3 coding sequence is TGCGCCAGCAGCTTCCTTACAGGGGAAGGAAACTATGGCTACACCTTC.

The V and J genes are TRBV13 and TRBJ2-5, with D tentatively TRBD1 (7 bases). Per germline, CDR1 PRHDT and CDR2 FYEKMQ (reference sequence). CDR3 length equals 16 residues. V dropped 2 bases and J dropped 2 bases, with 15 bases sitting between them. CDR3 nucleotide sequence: TGTGCCAGCAGCTTAAAAAAGGGGGGACAGCAAGAGACCCAGTACTTC. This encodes CASSLKKGGQQETQYF.

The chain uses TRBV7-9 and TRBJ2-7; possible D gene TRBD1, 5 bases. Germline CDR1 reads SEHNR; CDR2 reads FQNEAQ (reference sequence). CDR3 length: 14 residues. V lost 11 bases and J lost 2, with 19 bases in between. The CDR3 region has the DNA TGTGCCCTGCCGGCGCCAGGGCTCCCCTACGAGCAGTACTTC. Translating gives CALPAPGLPYEQYF. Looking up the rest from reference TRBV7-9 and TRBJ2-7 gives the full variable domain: DTGVSQNPRHKITKRGQNVTFRCDPISEHNRLYWYRQTLGQGPEFLTYFQNEAQLEKSRLLSDRFSAERPKGSFSTLEIQRTEQGDSAMYLCALPAPGLPYEQYFGPGTRLTVT.

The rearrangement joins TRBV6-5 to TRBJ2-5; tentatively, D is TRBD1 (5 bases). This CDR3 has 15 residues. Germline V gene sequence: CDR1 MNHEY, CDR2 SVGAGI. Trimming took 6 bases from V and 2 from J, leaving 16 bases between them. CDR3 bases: TGTGCCAGCAGAATGGGGTCAGGGCGGCAAGAGACCCAGTACTTC. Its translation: CASRMGSGRQETQYF.

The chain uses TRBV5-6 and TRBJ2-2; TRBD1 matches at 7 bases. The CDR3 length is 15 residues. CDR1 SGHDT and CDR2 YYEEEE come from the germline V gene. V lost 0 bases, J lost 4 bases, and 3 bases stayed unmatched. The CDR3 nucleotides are TGTGCCAGCAGCTTGGAACAGGGGTTCACCGGGGAGCTGTTTTTT. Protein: CASSLEQGFTGELFF.

The CDR3 DNA sequence: TGTGCCAGCAGTACCGGGACACATAGCAATCAGCCCCAGCATTTT. Protein: CASSTGTHSNQPQHF. The chain combines TRBV6-5 with TRBJ1-5, with D possibly matching TRBD1 (6 bases). Per germline, CDR1 MNHEY and CDR2 SVGAGI. The CDR3 covers 15 residues. Trimming took off 5 bases at V and 0 bases at J, with 11 bases between the two ends.

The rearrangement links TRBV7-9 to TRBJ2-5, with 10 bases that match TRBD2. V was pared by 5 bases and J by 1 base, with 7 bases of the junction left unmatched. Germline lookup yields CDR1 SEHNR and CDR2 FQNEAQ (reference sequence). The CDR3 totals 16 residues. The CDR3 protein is CASSPRLAGAQETQYF. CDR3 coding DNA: TGTGCCAGCAGCCCCCGGCTAGCGGGGGCCCAAGAGACCCAGTACTTC.

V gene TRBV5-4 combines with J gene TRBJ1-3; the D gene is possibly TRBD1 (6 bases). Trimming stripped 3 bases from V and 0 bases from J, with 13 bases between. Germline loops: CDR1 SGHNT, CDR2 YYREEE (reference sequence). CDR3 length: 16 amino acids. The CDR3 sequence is CASSSGGGRSGNTIYF. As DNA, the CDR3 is TGTGCCAGCAGCTCGGGGGGGGGCCGCTCTGGAAACACCATATATTTT.

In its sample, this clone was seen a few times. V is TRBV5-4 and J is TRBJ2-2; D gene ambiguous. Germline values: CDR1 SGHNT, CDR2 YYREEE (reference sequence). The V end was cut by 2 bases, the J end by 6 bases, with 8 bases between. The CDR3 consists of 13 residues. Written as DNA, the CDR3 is TGTGCCAGCAGCTTCAGCGCGGCCGGGGAGCTGTTTTTT. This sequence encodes CASSFSAAGELFF. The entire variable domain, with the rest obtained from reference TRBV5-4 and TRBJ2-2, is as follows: ETGVTQSPTHLIKTRGQQVTLRCSSQSGHNTVSWYQQALGQGPQFIFQYYREEENGRGNFPPRFSGLQFPNYSSELNVNALELDDSALYLCASSFSAAGELFFGEGSRLTVL.

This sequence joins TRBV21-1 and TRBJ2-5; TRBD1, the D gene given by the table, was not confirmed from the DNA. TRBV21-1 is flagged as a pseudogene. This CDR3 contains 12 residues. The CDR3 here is CAISSGVVAQYF. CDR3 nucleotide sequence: TGTGCCATCTCATCAGGGGTTGTGGCCCAGTACTTC.

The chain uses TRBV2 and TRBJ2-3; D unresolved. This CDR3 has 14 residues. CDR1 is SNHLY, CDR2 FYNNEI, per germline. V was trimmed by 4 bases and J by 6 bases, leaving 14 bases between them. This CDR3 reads CASSGSTLRDTQYF. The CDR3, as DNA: TGTGCCAGCAGTGGGTCTACGCTGAGGGATACGCAGTATTTT.

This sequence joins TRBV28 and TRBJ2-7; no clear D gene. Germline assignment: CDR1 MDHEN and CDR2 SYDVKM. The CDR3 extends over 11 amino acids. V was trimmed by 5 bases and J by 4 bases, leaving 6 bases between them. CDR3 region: CASSEVYEQYF. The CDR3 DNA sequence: TGTGCCAGCAGTGAGGTATACGAGCAGTACTTC.